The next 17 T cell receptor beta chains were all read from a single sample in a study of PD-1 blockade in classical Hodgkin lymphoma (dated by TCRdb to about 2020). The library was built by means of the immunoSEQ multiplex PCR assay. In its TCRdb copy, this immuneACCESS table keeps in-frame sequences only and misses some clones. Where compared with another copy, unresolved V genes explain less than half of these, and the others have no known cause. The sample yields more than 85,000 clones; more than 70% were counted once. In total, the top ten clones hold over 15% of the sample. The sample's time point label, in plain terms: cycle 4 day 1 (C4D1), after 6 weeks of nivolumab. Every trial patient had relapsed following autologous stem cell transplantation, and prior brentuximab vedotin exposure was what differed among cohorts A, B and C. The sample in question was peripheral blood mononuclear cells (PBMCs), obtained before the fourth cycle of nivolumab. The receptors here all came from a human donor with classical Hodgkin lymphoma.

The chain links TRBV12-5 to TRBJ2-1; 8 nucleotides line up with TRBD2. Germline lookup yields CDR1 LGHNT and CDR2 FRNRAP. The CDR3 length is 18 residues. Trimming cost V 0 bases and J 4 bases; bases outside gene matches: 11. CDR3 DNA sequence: TGTGCTAGTGGTTTGGTACTGCGCTCGGGACTAGATTACAATGAGCAGTTCTTC. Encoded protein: CASGLVLRSGLDYNEQFF.

Here the CDR3 reads CASSRGTGGVGELFF. In DNA form, the CDR3 reads TGTGCCAGTAGTAGGGGGACAGGGGGAGTCGGGGAGCTGTTTTTT. V and J are TRBV19 and TRBJ2-2, with 11 bases fitting TRBD1. The CDR3 length is 15 residues. V lost 4 bases and J lost 7; bases outside the gene matches: 5. The V gene's germline CDR1 is LNHDA and CDR2 SQIVND (reference sequence).

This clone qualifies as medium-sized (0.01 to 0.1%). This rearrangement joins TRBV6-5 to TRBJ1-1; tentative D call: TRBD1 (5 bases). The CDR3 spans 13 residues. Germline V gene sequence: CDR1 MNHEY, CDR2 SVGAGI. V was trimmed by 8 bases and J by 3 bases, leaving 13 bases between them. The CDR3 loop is CASQGFVHTEAFF. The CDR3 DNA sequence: TGTGCCAGCCAGGGCTTTGTGCACACTGAAGCTTTCTTT.

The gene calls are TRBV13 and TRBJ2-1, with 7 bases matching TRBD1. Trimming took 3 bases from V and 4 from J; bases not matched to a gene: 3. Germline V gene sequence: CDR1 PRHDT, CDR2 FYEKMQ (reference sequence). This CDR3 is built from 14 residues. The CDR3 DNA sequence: TGTGCCAGCAGCTTTAGGGACAGTTACAATGAGCAGTTCTTC. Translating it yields CASSFRDSYNEQFF. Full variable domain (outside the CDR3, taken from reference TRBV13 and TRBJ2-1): AAGVIQSPRHLIKEKRETATLKCYPIPRHDTVYWYQQGPGQDPQFLISFYEKMQSDKGSIPDRFSAQQFSDYHSELNMSSLELGDSALYFCASSFRDSYNEQFFGPGTRLTVL.

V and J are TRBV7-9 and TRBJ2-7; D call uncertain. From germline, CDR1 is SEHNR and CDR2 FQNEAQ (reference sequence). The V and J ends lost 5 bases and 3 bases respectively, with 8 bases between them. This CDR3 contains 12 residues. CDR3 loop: CASSVYHYEQYF. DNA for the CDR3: TGTGCCAGCAGCGTTTACCACTACGAGCAGTACTTC.

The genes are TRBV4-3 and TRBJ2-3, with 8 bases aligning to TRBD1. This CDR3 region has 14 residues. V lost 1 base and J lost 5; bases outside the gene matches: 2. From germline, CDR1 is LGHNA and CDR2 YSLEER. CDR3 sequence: CASSQGTGRDTQYF. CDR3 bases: TGCGCCAGCAGCCAAGGGACAGGGAGAGATACGCAGTATTTT.

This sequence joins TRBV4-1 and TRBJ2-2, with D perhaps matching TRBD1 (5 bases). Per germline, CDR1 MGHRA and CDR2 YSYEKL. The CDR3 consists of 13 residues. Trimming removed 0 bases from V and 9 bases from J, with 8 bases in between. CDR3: CASSQDRAWELFF. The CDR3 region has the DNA TGCGCCAGCAGCCAAGACAGGGCTTGGGAGCTGTTTTTT.

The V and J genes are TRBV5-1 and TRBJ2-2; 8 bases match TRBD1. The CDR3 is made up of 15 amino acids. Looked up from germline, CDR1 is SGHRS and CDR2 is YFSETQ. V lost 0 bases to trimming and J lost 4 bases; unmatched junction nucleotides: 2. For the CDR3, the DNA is TGCGCCAGCAGCTTGGTAACAGGGGGCACCGGGGAGCTGTTTTTT. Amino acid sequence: CASSLVTGGTGELFF.

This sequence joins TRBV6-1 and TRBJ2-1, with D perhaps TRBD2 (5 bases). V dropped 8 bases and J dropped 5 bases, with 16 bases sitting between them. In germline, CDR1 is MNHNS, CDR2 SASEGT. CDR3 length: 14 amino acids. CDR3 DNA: TGTGCCAGCGGCCGGTCTAAGCGGAACAATGAGCAGTTCTTC. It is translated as CASGRSKRNNEQFF.

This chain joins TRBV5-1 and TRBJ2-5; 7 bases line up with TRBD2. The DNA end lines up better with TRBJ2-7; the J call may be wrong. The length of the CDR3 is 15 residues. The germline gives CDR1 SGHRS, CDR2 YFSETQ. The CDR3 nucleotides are TGCGCCAGCCGGAGCGGGGCAGGGCCTTATTACGAGCAGTACTTC. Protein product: CASRSGAGPYYEQYF.

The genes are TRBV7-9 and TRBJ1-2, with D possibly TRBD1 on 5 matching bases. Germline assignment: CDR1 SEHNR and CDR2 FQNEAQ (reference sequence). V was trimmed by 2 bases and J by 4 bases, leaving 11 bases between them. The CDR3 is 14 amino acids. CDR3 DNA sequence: TGTGCCAGCAGCTTAAATTCTCAGGGCTATGGCTACACCTTC. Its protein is CASSLNSQGYGYTF.

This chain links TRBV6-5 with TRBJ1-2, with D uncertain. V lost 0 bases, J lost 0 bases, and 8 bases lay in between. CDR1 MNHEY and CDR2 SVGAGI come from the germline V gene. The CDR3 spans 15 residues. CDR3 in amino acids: CASSYSHAANYGYTF. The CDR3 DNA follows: TGTGCCAGCAGTTACTCACATGCTGCTAACTATGGCTACACCTTC.

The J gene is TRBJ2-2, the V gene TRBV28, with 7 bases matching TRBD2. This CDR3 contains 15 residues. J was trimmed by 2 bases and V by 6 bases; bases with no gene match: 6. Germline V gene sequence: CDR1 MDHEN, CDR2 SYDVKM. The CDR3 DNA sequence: TGTGCCAGCAGAGCGGGGTCCACAAACACCGGGGAGCTGTTTTTT. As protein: CASRAGSTNTGELFF.

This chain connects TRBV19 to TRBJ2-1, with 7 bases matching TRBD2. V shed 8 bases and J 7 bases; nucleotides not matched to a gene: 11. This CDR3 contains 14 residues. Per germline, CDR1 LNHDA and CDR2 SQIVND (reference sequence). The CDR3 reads CASLGLGGGNEQFF. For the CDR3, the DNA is TGTGCCAGTCTCGGTTTGGGCGGGGGTAATGAGCAGTTCTTC. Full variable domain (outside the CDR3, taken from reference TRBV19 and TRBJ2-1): DGGITQSPKYLFRKEGQNVTLSCEQNLNHDAMYWYRQDPGQGLRLIYYSQIVNDFQKGDIAEGYSVSREKKESFPLTVTSAQKNPTAFYLCASLGLGGGNEQFFGPGTRLTVL.

This CDR3 is CASSLGRYSGNTIYF. Here the CDR3 DNA reads TGTGCCAGCAGTCTCGGACGGTATTCTGGAAACACCATATATTTT. The genes are TRBV28 and TRBJ1-3, with D hard to call. V was trimmed by 5 bases and J by 1 base, leaving 12 bases between them. CDR1 is MDHEN, CDR2 SYDVKM, per germline. This CDR3 region has 15 residues. The variable domain in full, with the rest retrieved from reference TRBV28 and TRBJ1-3, is DVKVTQSSRYLVKRTGEKVFLECVQDMDHENMFWYRQDPGLGLRLIYFSYDVKMKEKGDIPEGYSVSREKKERFSLILESASTNQTSMYLCASSLGRYSGNTIYFGEGSWLTVV.

The CDR3 DNA follows: TGTGCCAGCAGCCCCAGACACGATAGCAATCAGCCCCAGCATTTT. Translating it yields CASSPRHDSNQPQHF. The chain joins TRBV6-5 to TRBJ1-5; no reliable D call. Germline V gene sequence: CDR1 MNHEY, CDR2 SVGAGI. V shed 6 bases and J shed 0 bases, with 12 bases lying between them. This CDR3 comprises 15 residues.

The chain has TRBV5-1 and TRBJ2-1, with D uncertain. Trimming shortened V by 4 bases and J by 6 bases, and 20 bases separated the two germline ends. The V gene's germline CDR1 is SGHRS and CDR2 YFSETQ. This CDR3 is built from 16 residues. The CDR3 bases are TGCGCCAGCAGCCCGGCGACCGGGTGGGCATCCAATGAGCAGTTCTTC. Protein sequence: CASSPATGWASNEQFF.